This T cell receptor (beta chain) was observed in a study of T cell responses to AZD1222 COVID-19 vaccine (dated by TCRdb to about 2021). Looking at the study overall: Because spike-specific TCR depth and breadth did not differ between the two schedules, AZD1222 recipients who got a second dose at roughly 4 weeks were pooled with those who got a second dose at roughly 12 weeks. A total of around 240 trial participants underwent TCR sequencing, of whom nearly 210 had received two doses of AZD1222 and 26 had received two doses of the MenACWY control vaccine. Trial participants were enrolled into age subgroups of 18-55, 56-69 and 70-plus years, which contained around 150, 28 and 57 TCR-sequenced participants, respectively.

The CDR3 regions of human TCRbeta chains were subjected to immunosequencing. In the original analysis: TCRs in the repertoires were matched against a reference library of SARS-CoV-2-specific TCRs that had been generated with the MIRA antigen-specificity platform. Breadth meant the fraction of unique TCRs that were SARS-CoV-2-associated, whereas depth meant the fraction of total T cells that were SARS-CoV-2-associated. Each spike-specific TCR was assigned to its reactive spike region and to a CD4 or CD8 class using the MIRA data. Log10-transformed breadth and depth values were compared by one-way ANOVA with Sidak's multiple comparisons tests. TCRdb re-hosts the immuneACCESS table, in-frame sequences only. Its copies lack some clones; in the studies checked, an unresolved V gene accounts for under half of them, and the cause for the rest is not known. V and J calls and clone size are those listed in that table; D and trimming were worked out from the DNA. This sample comprises 130,000 to 150,000 clones, 91% of them detected only once. The ten most abundant clones make up about 4.6% of the sample.

The time point label, read with the paper, signifies: baseline before first vaccination. Vaccinee samples were obtained from the UK trials COV001 and COV002, which included a single-blind randomized controlled phase 2/3 trial of AZD1222 (ChAdOx1 nCoV-19) in healthy adults. Trial participant PBMC samples were collected at day 0 and day 28 after the second dose for TCRbeta chain sequencing. Germline trimming: 1 base from V, 3 bases from J; junction bases outside gene matches: 3. The germline V gene (reference sequence) specifies LNHNV as CDR1 and YYDKDF as CDR2. The CDR3 goes from the cysteine to the phenylalanine over 14 residues. Only the CDR3 region is kept as DNA, spanning 42 bases read in frame from base 1. This clone was recorded only once. It lacks a known antigen. No much larger clone is present one base from it, and per-base qualities are unavailable. Points the paper makes about the study in general: A significant rise in spike-specific TCR breadth and depth was observed after two AZD1222 doses relative to day 0 and relative to MenACWY recipients. The 56-69-year group was small, and its depth increase did not reach significance, likely because of low power. Epitopes outside the regions mutated in the B.1.351 and B.1.1.7 variants were reportedly recognized by nearly half of the unique spike-specific TCRs. Because no samples from the day 14 peak response were available, repertoires could be characterized only after the peak T cell response. Participants were mostly white British, with more females than males. The authors suggested clonal diversity may have been underestimated. Vaccine-associated CD4 TCRs spanned the whole spike protein, with dominant responses in regions 160-218 and 743-854. Conclusions about previously exposed vaccinees are limited because only six or seven AZD1222 recipients were SARS-CoV-2 seropositive at baseline.

The sequence is built from TRBV15 and TRBJ2-7; the central 7 bases match TRBD1. The source was peripheral blood, collected on day 0 of AZD1222 vaccination. The origin of this receptor is an adult in good health. CDR3 reads: CATSRAGQFYEQYF. Read as DNA, the sequence is TGTGCCACCAGCAGAGCGGGACAGTTCTACGAGCAGTACTTC.